The 6 T cell receptor beta chains listed next were all sequenced from one sample in a study of blood T cells in healthy people across ages (dated by TCRdb to about 2015). Library preparation employed 5' RACE. The data were produced on an Illumina HiSeq 2500. A second PCR of about 6 to 11 cycles was performed with a sample-barcoded 5' primer and a J-beta primer mix. The public sequencing data were trimmed at Q25 with fastp and processed into clonotypes with MiXCR by TCRdb, which kept only in-frame beta chains. Duplicate CDR3 protein sequences are folded into a single record with the most common DNA and genes. This sample comprises about 290,000 distinct CDR3 sequences, 27% of them detected only once. In total, the top ten clones hold around 30% of the sample. Input material: blood. These receptor sequences come from an older woman in good health.

This chain's CDR3 is CASSLAQGETQYF. The CDR3, as DNA: TGTGCCAGCAGCTTAGCTCAAGGAGAGACCCAGTACTTC. V usage is TRBV7-9 and J usage is TRBJ2-5, with D uncertain. Trimming removed 0 bases at V and 4 bases at J, with 6 bases between. The CDR3 totals 13 residues. CDR1 and CDR2 from the germline V gene are SEHNR and FQNEAQ (reference sequence). Filled out from reference TRBV7-9 and TRBJ2-5, the complete variable domain reads DTGVSQNPRHKITKRGQNVTFRCDPISEHNRLYWYRQTLGQGPEFLTYFQNEAQLEKSRLLSDRFSAERPKGSFSTLEIQRTEQGDSAMYLCASSLAQGETQYFGPGTRLLVL.

This clonotype has just a few counts. The V and J genes are TRBV6-2 or TRBV6-3 and TRBJ2-5, with TRBD1 matching 7 bases. This CDR3 spans 13 amino acids. After removal of 6 bases from V and 11 bases from J, the junction contained 12 bases not matched to a gene. Germline V gives CDR1 MNHEY, CDR2 SVGEGT. CDR3: CASSFGQAWEQYF. The CDR3 DNA sequence: TGTGCCAGCAGCTTCGGACAGGCCTGGGAGCAGTACTTC.

This clonotype came up a few times. This chain links TRBV6-2 or TRBV6-3 with TRBJ1-1; tentatively, D is TRBD1 (5 bases). The germline CDR1 and CDR2 sequences are MNHEY and SVGEGT. The CDR3 sequence is 12 residues long. V was clipped by 6 bases and J by 8 bases, with 13 bases between them. This CDR3 reads CASSNIGAEAFF. DNA of the CDR3: TGTGCCAGCAGCAATATCGGGGCAGAAGCTTTCTTT.

V usage is TRBV20-1 and J usage is TRBJ2-1, with 7 bases fitting TRBD2. V lost 4 bases, J lost 4 bases, and 4 bases stayed unmatched. The CDR3 runs to 13 residues. Germline V gene sequence: CDR1 DFQATT, CDR2 SNEGSKA (reference sequence). The CDR3 sequence: CSAMAGAYNEQFF. The DNA of the CDR3 is TGCAGTGCTATGGCGGGAGCATACAATGAGCAGTTCTTC.

The V and J genes are TRBV7-3 and TRBJ1-4, with 7 positions matching TRBD1. With 11 bases clipped from V and 7 bases from J, the junction kept 7 bases outside the gene matches. The CDR3 spans 12 residues. Germline CDR1 SGHTA, CDR2 FQGTGA. The CDR3 loop is CAGRQGREKLFF. The CDR3, as DNA: TGTGCCGGACGACAGGGCCGTGAAAAACTGTTTTTT.

The chain has TRBV5-5 and TRBJ2-7; D possibly uses TRBD1 or TRBD2 (5 bases each). The germline V gene has CDR1 SGHKS and CDR2 YYEKEE (reference sequence). The CDR3 sequence is 15 residues long. Trimming removed 4 bases at V and 2 bases at J, with 16 bases between. CDR3 in DNA: TGTGCCAGCAGCAACCAAATAACGGGACCCTACGAGCAGTACTTC. Amino acid sequence: CASSNQITGPYEQYF.